The 14 T cell receptor beta chains listed next were all sequenced from one sample in a study of CD8 T cells in ankylosing spondylitis (dated by TCRdb to about 2017). The library was generated by 5' RACE. Reads for this sample came from an Illumina HiSeq 2500. Using fastp at Q25 and MiXCR, TCRdb reprocessed the public reads and kept productive beta chains. Records with the same CDR3 protein are collapsed into one entry carrying the most frequent genes and DNA. The sample includes roughly 280,000 distinct CDR3 sequences, with around 20% observed a single time. Jointly, the top ten make up roughly 8% of the sample. Sequenced material: blood, either unsorted or a sorted T cell fraction (not recorded which). The receptors originated from a male donor with ankylosing spondylitis or in good health (not recorded which).

V and J are TRBV5-5 and TRBJ2-1; 9 nucleotides match TRBD1. Germline V gene sequence: CDR1 SGHKS, CDR2 YYEKEE (reference sequence). Trimming removed 0 bases from V and 5 bases from J; junction bases left unmatched: 6. The CDR3 consists of 16 residues. CDR3 sequence reads: CASSLAGGQGNNEQFF. Here the CDR3 DNA reads TGTGCCAGCAGCTTGGCCGGGGGACAGGGAAACAATGAGCAGTTCTTC.

Many counts were recorded for this clonotype. V is TRBV9 and J is TRBJ2-2; TRBD1 matches at 8 bases. The CDR3 covers 17 residues. The V gene end was trimmed by 0 bases and the J gene end by 5 bases; junction bases not matched to a gene: 9. Germline CDR1 SGDLS, CDR2 YYNGEE. The CDR3 reads CASSVVLTGAGTGELFF. The CDR3, as DNA: TGTGCCAGCAGCGTAGTCTTGACAGGGGCGGGAACCGGGGAGCTGTTTTTT.

Worth noting for this clonotype: A junction end diverges from the germline sequence, so it may reflect a read error. The chain recombines TRBV12-3 or TRBV12-4 with TRBJ2-4, with D possibly matching TRBD1 (6 bases). The CDR3 extends over 15 amino acids. CDR3 in amino acids: CVSSSPSGTKNIQYF. CDR3 bases: TGTGTCAGCAGTTCCCCCAGTGGGACAAAAAACATTCAGTACTTC.

Concerning this clonotype itself: A much bigger clone sits one base away, suggesting this may be a read error. This chain uses TRBV5-5 with TRBJ1-5; perhaps TRBD1 as D (5 bases). This CDR3 is 15 amino acids long. The V gene's germline CDR1 is SGHKS and CDR2 YYEKEE (reference sequence). The CDR3 DNA reads as TGTGCCAGCAGAAAGACAGCCTTTAGCAATCAGCGCCAGCATTTT. Its protein product is CASRKTAFSNQRQHF. The variable domain in full, completed from reference TRBV5-5 and TRBJ1-5, reads DAGVTQSPTHLIKTRGQQVTLRCSPISGHKSVSWYQQVLGQGPQFIFQYYEKEERGRGNFPDRFSARQFPNYSSELNVNALLLGDSALYLCASRKTAFSNQRQHFGDGTRLSIL.

The gene calls are TRBV28 and TRBJ2-3, with a weak D call TRBD1 (5 bases). The CDR3 sequence is 18 residues long. Trimming took 1 base from V and 0 from J, leaving 17 bases between them. Germline CDR1 MDHEN, CDR2 SYDVKM. Here the CDR3 reads CASSLLGEAGSSTDTQYF. Here the CDR3 DNA reads TGTGCCAGCAGTTTATTGGGCGAGGCAGGGTCTAGCACAGATACGCAGTATTTT.

The V call is TRBV11-2, the J call TRBJ2-7, with D possibly being TRBD2 (5 bases). V lost 5 bases to trimming and J lost 1 base, with 21 bases between them. Germline CDR1 and CDR2: SGHAT and FQNNGV. The CDR3 runs to 17 residues. The CDR3 DNA reads as TGTGCCAGCAGCCCCCTTTCGGGGAGTCGCAAGTCCTACGAGCAGTACGTC. This gives the protein CASSPLSGSRKSYEQYV.

This clonotype was seen repeatedly, ten times or more. V and J are TRBV5-1 and TRBJ2-2, with D hard to call. This CDR3 spans 14 amino acids. Germline CDR1 reads SGHRS; CDR2 reads YFSETQ. Trimming pared 0 bases from V and 5 bases from J, leaving 8 bases between. CDR3 amino acids: CASSLASRTGELFF. The CDR3 DNA follows: TGCGCCAGCAGCTTGGCTTCGAGGACCGGGGAGCTGTTTTTT.

A few counts support this clonotype. This sequence joins TRBV5-1 and TRBJ2-4; D ambiguous. Trimming took 0 bases from V and 0 from J, leaving 7 bases between them. Germline lookup yields CDR1 SGHRS and CDR2 YFSETQ. The CDR3 contains 15 residues. The chain's CDR3 is CASSLDVLAKNIQYF. As DNA, the CDR3 is TGCGCCAGCAGCTTGGACGTGCTAGCCAAAAACATTCAGTACTTC.

This chain links TRBV6-1 with TRBJ2-5; weak D call: TRBD1 (5 bases). V was pared by 4 bases and J by 3 bases, with 12 bases between. CDR1 is MNHNS, CDR2 SASEGT, per germline. The CDR3 runs 14 residues. The CDR3 here is CASSVAGQKETQYF. As DNA, the CDR3 is TGTGCCAGCAGTGTAGCAGGGCAGAAAGAGACCCAGTACTTC.

In its sample, this clonotype was seen many times. The chain couples TRBV5-1 to TRBJ2-3; weak D call: TRBD1 (5 bases). V shed 4 bases and J shed 3 bases, with 12 bases lying between them. The CDR3 has 14 residues. The germline V gene encodes CDR1 SGHRS and CDR2 YFSETQ. This CDR3 reads CASSPADSTDTQYF. Written as DNA, the CDR3 is TGCGCCAGCAGCCCTGCAGACAGTACAGATACGCAGTATTTT.

This clonotype was recorded only once. The gene calls are TRBV12-3 or TRBV12-4 and TRBJ2-4; maybe TRBD2 (7 bases). V was shortened by 11 bases and J by 1 base, with 27 bases between the two germline ends. The CDR3 length is 18 residues. The CDR3 reads CAFSIRTWGGSAKNIQYF. The CDR3 coding sequence is TGTGCCTTCAGTATACGGACATGGGGGGGCAGTGCCAAAAACATTCAGTACTTC.

This clonotype was picked up a small number of times. The rearrangement links TRBV6-1 to TRBJ1-1; D ambiguous. Germline values: CDR1 MNHNS, CDR2 SASEGT. The CDR3 contains 17 residues. Trimming took 6 bases from V and 0 from J, leaving 20 bases between them. CDR3 in amino acids: CASSHVYPRHLNTEAFF. In DNA, the CDR3 is TGTGCCAGCAGCCATGTGTATCCCCGGCACCTGAACACTGAAGCTTTCTTT.

This clonotype was seen many times. The gene calls are TRBV20-1 and TRBJ2-5; no reliable D call. The germline gives CDR1 DFQATT, CDR2 SNEGSKA (reference sequence). The CDR3 spans 14 residues. Trimming took 2 bases from V and 7 from J, leaving 17 bases between them. DNA of the CDR3: TGCAGTGCTAGAAGGACGGATGGCTCGGGGACCCAGTACTTC. Its protein is CSARRTDGSGTQYF.

The V and J genes are TRBV18 and TRBJ1-1, with 8 nucleotides matching TRBD1. This CDR3 spans 16 amino acids. Trimming at V came to 2 bases and at J to 1 base, leaving 6 bases not matched to a gene. In germline, CDR1 is KGHSH, CDR2 LQKENI. CDR3 residues: CASSPWSGGRNTEAFF. CDR3 in DNA: TGTGCCAGCTCACCATGGTCAGGGGGCCGGAACACTGAAGCTTTCTTT.